A selection of T cell receptor beta chains follows, all from one sample in a study of T cells in Graves' hyperthyroidism and ophthalmopathy. TCRdb itself ran the multiplex PCR reads through MiXCR, one entry per CDR3 protein. The repertoire has 700,000 or so distinct CDR3 sequences, more than 12% of them found once; the top ten carry roughly an eighth. The sample was blood. The receptors here all came from a woman between 45 and 60 years old with Graves' ophthalmopathy. Each CDR3 is given with its conserved first and last residue. D genes are given only for firm matches. The size field is filled for only some rows; it gives once, few, many or a size class.

D: -
J: TRBJ1-1
V: TRBV9
size: many
DNA: TGTGCCAGCAGCGTCAGCGGACTGAACACTGAAGCTTTCTTT
CDR3: CASSVSGLNTEAFF

D: TRBD1
J: TRBJ2-2
V: TRBV7-9
size: many
DNA: TGTGCCAGCAGCAGAGGACAGGGCCCAACCGGGGAGCTGTTTTTT
CDR3: CASSRGQGPTGELFF

D: -
J: TRBJ1-5
V: TRBV6-1
size: -
DNA: TGTGCCAGCAGGCCCACAAGCAATCAGCCCCAGCATTTT
CDR3: CASRPTSNQPQHF

D: -
J: TRBJ2-3
V: TRBV11-3
size: many
DNA: TGTGCCAGCAGCACCAGACTGGAGGATACGCAGTATTTT
CDR3: CASSTRLEDTQYF

D: -
J: TRBJ2-7
V: TRBV29-1
size: -
DNA: TGCAGCGTTGGGGGGCTCGGGGAGAACGAGCAGTACTTC
CDR3: CSVGGLGENEQYF

D: -
J: TRBJ2-5
V: TRBV4-1
size: many
DNA: TGCGCCAGCAGCCAAGTTTCAGGGAGAGACCAAGAGACCCAGTACTTC
CDR3: CASSQVSGRDQETQYF

D: -
J: TRBJ2-7
V: TRBV5-1
size: many
DNA: TGCGCCAGCTCTTTCACCACGGGGGTCAGCTACGAGCAGTACTTC
CDR3: CASSFTTGVSYEQYF

D: -
J: TRBJ2-7
V: TRBV5-1
size: many
DNA: TGCGCCAGCAGCTTGGCCACGGGGCAGGCAATCTCCTACGAGCAGTACTTC
CDR3: CASSLATGQAISYEQYF

D: -
J: TRBJ2-3
V: TRBV9
size: few
DNA: TGTGCCAGCAGCTTGAACGGGGATGGCATAGATACGCAGTATTTT
CDR3: CASSLNGDGIDTQYF

D: -
J: TRBJ1-3
V: TRBV19
size: -
DNA: TGTGCCAGTGGTCGAGGTGGCGGAAACACCATATATTTT
CDR3: CASGRGGGNTIYF

D: TRBD1
J: TRBJ2-5
V: TRBV28
size: -
DNA: TGTGCCAGCAAAAGGGACAGGGGATACCAAGAGACCCAGTACTTC
CDR3: CASKRDRGYQETQYF

D: -
J: TRBJ2-2
V: TRBV29-1
size: -
DNA: TGCAGCGGAGCGAACACCGGGGAGCTGTTTTTT
CDR3: CSGANTGELFF

D: -
J: TRBJ1-2
V: TRBV30
size: many
DNA: TGTGCCTGGAGTCTTTCAGGAGACTATGGCTACACCTTC
CDR3: CAWSLSGDYGYTF

D: -
J: TRBJ2-5
V: TRBV7-3
size: many
DNA: TGTGCCAGCAGCTTATTTCCGGGTCAAGAGACCCAGTACTTC
CDR3: CASSLFPGQETQYF

D: TRBD2
J: TRBJ2-2
V: TRBV6-2/TRBV6-3
size: once
DNA: TGTGCCAGCAGACAGCTATCAGGGGAGCTATTTAGCGGGAGAGGAGCCCCGAACACCGGGGAGCTGTTTTTT
CDR3: CASRQLSGELFSGRGAPNTGELFF

D: -
J: TRBJ1-1
V: TRBV11-2
size: -
DNA: TGTGCCAGCAGCAGGGACCCTTCGAACACTGAAGCTTTCTTT
CDR3: CASSRDPSNTEAFF

D: TRBD2
J: TRBJ2-7
V: TRBV7-9
size: many
DNA: TGTGCCAGCACCATAGAGGGCGGGAGGGTGTCCTACGAGCAGTACTTC
CDR3: CASTIEGGRVSYEQYF

D: TRBD2
J: TRBJ2-7
V: TRBV10-3
size: -
DNA: TGTGCCATCAGCGGGACTAGCGGGAGTAGTCTCCTGGGCTACGAGCAGTACTTC
CDR3: CAISGTSGSSLLGYEQYF

D: -
J: TRBJ1-1
V: TRBV9
size: many
DNA: TGTGCCAGCAGCGTAGGAGTGGTGTCTGAAGCTTTCTTT
CDR3: CASSVGVVSEAFF

D: -
J: TRBJ1-1
V: TRBV4-1
size: -
DNA: TGCGCCAGCAGCCAAGATTCGGCAGCGAACACTGAAGCTTTCTTT
CDR3: CASSQDSAANTEAFF

D: -
J: TRBJ1-2
V: TRBV19
size: -
DNA: TGTGCCAGTAGTATCCGGGGGGCGGACTATGGCTACACCTTC
CDR3: CASSIRGADYGYTF

D: -
J: TRBJ2-1
V: TRBV5-1
size: many
DNA: TGCGCCAGCAGCAAGGAGATGGAGCAGTTCTTC
CDR3: CASSKEMEQFF

D: -
J: TRBJ2-3
V: TRBV7-3
size: -
DNA: TGTGCCAGCAGCTTAGGGGGATTCGCAGATACGCAGTATTTT
CDR3: CASSLGGFADTQYF

D: -
J: TRBJ2-3
V: TRBV3-1
size: many
DNA: TGTGCCAGCAGCCTTAATCGGGATGGAGATACGCAGTATTTT
CDR3: CASSLNRDGDTQYF

D: -
J: TRBJ2-7
V: TRBV28
size: many
DNA: TGTGCCAGCAGTTTATTATTTGGGGAGCAGTACTTC
CDR3: CASSLLFGEQYF

D: -
J: TRBJ2-2
V: TRBV2
size: many
DNA: TGTGCCAGCAGTGTGCTCCAGGGGCGCGGCGGGGAGCTGTTTTTT
CDR3: CASSVLQGRGGELFF

D: -
J: TRBJ2-3
V: TRBV18
size: many
DNA: TGTGCCAGCTCACCATCTCACGGGGGAACAGATACGCAGTATTTT
CDR3: CASSPSHGGTDTQYF

D: -
J: TRBJ1-2
V: TRBV7-9
size: few
DNA: TGTGCCAGCAGCTTAAGCGACATACCCTATGGCTACACCTTC
CDR3: CASSLSDIPYGYTF

D: TRBD1
J: TRBJ1-2
V: TRBV30
size: few
DNA: TGTGCCTGGAGGGGGACAGGGGCTGGTTTGTCTTATGGCTACACCTTC
CDR3: CAWRGTGAGLSYGYTF

D: TRBD1
J: TRBJ1-1
V: TRBV29-1
size: few
DNA: TGCAGCGTTGAATCCCTTGCCAGGGGGAACATTGAAGCTTTCTTT
CDR3: CSVESLARGNIEAFF

D: TRBD1
J: TRBJ1-1
V: TRBV5-6
size: few
DNA: TGTGCCAGCAGCTCTACGACAGGGGGAAACACTGAAGCTTTCTTT
CDR3: CASSSTTGGNTEAFF

D: TRBD1
J: TRBJ1-5
V: TRBV28
size: many
DNA: TGTGCCAGCAGAAGACAGGGAGTAGATCAGCCCCAGCATTTT
CDR3: CASRRQGVDQPQHF

D: TRBD2
J: TRBJ2-5
V: TRBV27
size: many
DNA: TGTGCCAGCAGTTTGAGCCTAGCGGGAGGCCGGCAAGAGACCCAGTACTTC
CDR3: CASSLSLAGGRQETQYF

D: -
J: TRBJ2-7
V: TRBV18
size: many
DNA: TGTGCCAGCTCACCACGGGTCGGGAACTACGAGCAGTACTTC
CDR3: CASSPRVGNYEQYF

D: TRBD2
J: TRBJ2-1
V: TRBV28
size: many
DNA: TGTGCCAGCAGTTCAAAGAGCGGGAGAGGGTCCTACAATGAGCAGTTCTTC
CDR3: CASSSKSGRGSYNEQFF

D: -
J: TRBJ1-5
V: TRBV20-1
size: many
DNA: TGCAGTGCTAGAGATGGTTCGCAGTATAGCAATCAGCCCCAGCATTTT
CDR3: CSARDGSQYSNQPQHF

D: -
J: TRBJ2-4
V: TRBV6-2/TRBV6-3
size: many
DNA: TGTGCCAGCAGTACCCCCGGGGCAAGAATTCAGTACTTC
CDR3: CASSTPGARIQYF

D: -
J: TRBJ1-1
V: TRBV15
size: many
DNA: TGTGCCACCAGCAGCAGGGCACGGAACACTGAAGCTTTCTTT
CDR3: CATSSRARNTEAFF

D: TRBD2
J: TRBJ2-2
V: TRBV4-3
size: -
DNA: TGCGCCAGCAGCCGCCAACTAGCGGGAGGGGGCACCGGGGAGCTGTTTTTT
CDR3: CASSRQLAGGGTGELFF

D: -
J: TRBJ2-5
V: TRBV9
size: many
DNA: TGTGCCAGCAGCGCCGAGGGGGACAAAGAGACCCAGTACTTC
CDR3: CASSAEGDKETQYF

D: TRBD2
J: TRBJ2-1
V: TRBV27
size: many
DNA: TGTGCCAGCAGAACCGGGACTAGTTGGCGCAATGAGCAGTTCTTC
CDR3: CASRTGTSWRNEQFF

D: TRBD2
J: TRBJ2-1
V: TRBV28
size: -
DNA: TGTGCCAGCAGTTTATGGGGCGGGAGTATCGATGAGCAGTTCTTC
CDR3: CASSLWGGSIDEQFF